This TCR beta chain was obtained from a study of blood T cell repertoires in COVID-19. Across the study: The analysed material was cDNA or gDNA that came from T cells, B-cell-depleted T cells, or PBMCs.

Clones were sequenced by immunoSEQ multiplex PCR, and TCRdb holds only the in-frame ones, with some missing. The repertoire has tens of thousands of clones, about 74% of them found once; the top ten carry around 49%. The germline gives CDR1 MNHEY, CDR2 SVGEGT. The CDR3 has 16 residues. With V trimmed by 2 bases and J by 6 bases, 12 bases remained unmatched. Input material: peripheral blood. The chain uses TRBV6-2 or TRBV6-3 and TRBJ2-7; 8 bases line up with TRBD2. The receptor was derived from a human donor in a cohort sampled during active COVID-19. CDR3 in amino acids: CASSYPPGTRAPEQYF. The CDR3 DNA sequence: TGTGCCAGCAGTTACCCCCCCGGGACTAGAGCGCCCGAGCAGTACTTC.